The present entry profiles one T cell receptor (beta chain) with its context. Selected positively for CCR7 and CD45RO-negative, naive CD8 cells excluded terminally differentiated effector memory CD45RA+ cells. Those who donated were healthy HIV-negative adults, with no recent acute infections or vaccinations reported. Assay execution took place at the deep level. The genomic DNA of each subset was split evenly across several immunoSEQ plates. The protocol was immunoSEQ multiplex PCR, while the TCRdb copy is restricted to in-frame clones and leaves out a portion. The data contain millions of clones, about 94% of them singletons. The ends were cut back, 4 bases at V and 3 bases at J, with 7 bases in the middle. Germline lookup yields CDR1 SGHRS and CDR2 YFSETQ. This CDR3 is 13 amino acids long. The source of the sample is a study of shared clonotypes between healthy human individuals. The overall study: There were three CD4 naive, three CD4 memory, two CD8 naive and one CD8 memory plates per donor.

This rearrangement joins TRBV5-1 to TRBJ2-2; D unresolved. The TCR was taken from a man between 18 and 35 years old in good health. What was sequenced was naive CD8+ T cells sorted from blood. The CDR3 here is CASSATDTGELFF. Written as DNA, the CDR3 is TGCGCCAGCAGCGCGACCGACACCGGGGAGCTGTTTTTT.